The source of this T cell receptor (beta chain) is a study of cytotoxic CD8 clonotypes in ibrutinib-treated CLL. Overall study context: Overall, around 25 responses were partial and 2 complete; following median roughly 72 months, around 15 patients stayed remitted and 12 progressed. General observations from the study: Public clonotypes, found uncommonly, either contracted or stayed stable on treatment. Sampling times (in sustained-remission versus progressing patients) were not the same. Relative to age-matched healthy donors, clonality at baseline was higher, and it tracked circulating CD8+ T-cell counts.

For this clone: The antigen remains unidentified.

Here immunoSEQ multiplex PCR was the method, and the copy in TCRdb shows in-frame clones only, minus some. The sample lists more than 70,000 clones; roughly 80% were seen once. CDR1 and CDR2 (germline): ENHRY, SYGVKD. There are 14 residues in the CDR3. J was trimmed by 3 bases and V by 11 bases; bases with no gene match: 6. The source material was PBMCs, sampled after 12 months of ibrutinib treatment. This sequence joins TRBV10-3 and TRBJ2-2, with 10 bases identical to TRBD1. The sequence came from a human donor with chronic lymphocytic leukemia. The CDR3 DNA sequence: TGTGCCCACCGGACAGGGGGTTACACCGGGGAGCTGTTTTTT. The encoded protein is CAHRTGGYTGELFF.